The rows below give T cell receptor beta chains drawn from one sample of a study of cytomegalovirus exposure and HLA in healthy donors. Libraries were prepared by immunoSEQ multiplex PCR; TCRdb keeps only in-frame clonotypes and omits some of them. The table includes under 200,000 clones, about 81% detected once. The sequenced material came from PBMCs. The source is a girl aged 5-17 years in good health and CMV-seropositive. Both conserved end residues are part of each CDR3. Fields, in order: clone size, J gene, V gene, D gene, CDR3 protein, CDR3 DNA. D genes are given only for firm matches. Rows give clone size only sometimes, using once, few, many, or a class for an expanded clone.

clone_size: .; j_call: TRBJ1-2; v_call: TRBV2; d_call: .; cdr3_aa: CASSKHEGGYTF; cdr3_nt: TGTGCCAGCAGTAAACACGAGGGCGGCTACACCTTC
clone_size: .; j_call: TRBJ2-6; v_call: TRBV5-1; d_call: .; cdr3_aa: CASSFGGSGANVLTF; cdr3_nt: TGCGCCAGCAGCTTCGGGGGCTCTGGGGCCAACGTCCTGACTTTC
clone_size: .; j_call: TRBJ2-1; v_call: TRBV9; d_call: TRBD2; cdr3_aa: CASSVETSGGASYNEQFF; cdr3_nt: TGTGCCAGCAGCGTAGAGACTAGCGGGGGGGCCAGCTACAATGAGCAGTTCTTC
clone_size: once; j_call: TRBJ2-3; v_call: TRBV5-1; d_call: TRBD1; cdr3_aa: CASRPTGVDTQYF; cdr3_nt: TGCGCCAGCAGGCCCACAGGGGTAGATACGCAGTATTTT
clone_size: .; j_call: TRBJ2-1; v_call: TRBV29-1; d_call: TRBD1; cdr3_aa: CSVEGVVGRGPVEQFF; cdr3_nt: TGCAGCGTTGAAGGGGTTGTGGGCAGGGGGCCGGTTGAGCAGTTCTTC
clone_size: .; j_call: TRBJ1-1; v_call: TRBV12-5; d_call: .; cdr3_aa: CASAEGTSLDTEAFF; cdr3_nt: TGTGCTAGTGCCGAGGGTACGAGTCTGGATACTGAAGCTTTCTTT
clone_size: .; j_call: TRBJ1-1; v_call: TRBV9; d_call: .; cdr3_aa: CASSFRQDTEAFF; cdr3_nt: TGTGCCAGCAGCTTTAGACAGGACACTGAAGCTTTCTTT
clone_size: .; j_call: TRBJ1-6; v_call: TRBV5-6; d_call: .; cdr3_aa: CASSRKGQTNSPLHF; cdr3_nt: TGTGCCAGCAGCCGAAAAGGACAGACAAATTCACCCCTCCACTTT
clone_size: .; j_call: TRBJ2-7; v_call: TRBV28; d_call: TRBD1; cdr3_aa: CASSRRLTGYEQYF; cdr3_nt: TGTGCCAGCAGTCGGAGGCTGACAGGGTACGAGCAGTACTTC
clone_size: .; j_call: TRBJ2-7; v_call: TRBV30; d_call: .; cdr3_aa: CAWRLPLRGRASYEQYF; cdr3_nt: TGTGCCTGGAGGCTACCCTTGAGAGGCAGGGCCTCCTACGAGCAGTACTTC